The clone carrying this T cell receptor beta chain was picked up a small number of times. What it recognizes is unknown. This entry is derived from a study of blood T cells in healthy people across ages. Study-level points and caveats: In long-lived donors, naive CD4+ cell counts and diversity exceeded those of aged donors. TCR beta diversity per million T cells fell roughly linearly with age.

Each sample yielded at least 6 million isolated PBMCs. Then a second PCR, running roughly 6 to 12 cycles, was carried out with a sample-barcoded 5' primer and a J-beta primer mix. TCRdb reprocessed the 5' RACE reads via MiXCR and lists one record per CDR3 protein. The repertoire has 550,000 to 700,000 distinct CDR3 sequences, 25% to 30% of them found once; the top ten carry approximately 18%. This CDR3 region has 11 residues. Germline loops: CDR1 SQVTM, CDR2 ANQGSEA. Trimming took 7 bases from V and 8 from J, leaving 14 bases between them. The specimen sequenced was blood. The chain combines TRBV29-1 with TRBJ1-1; a possible D gene is TRBD1 (5 bases). This receptor was identified in a woman between 70 and 85 years old in good health. The CDR3 DNA reads TGCAGCGGGATAAGTCCAGGGGAAGCTTTCTTT. Encoded protein: CSGISPGEAFF.